The 22 T cell receptor beta chains below were found in one sample sequenced in a study of blood T cell repertoires in COVID-19. Generated by immunoSEQ multiplex PCR, the TCRdb table keeps only in-frame clones and is missing some. In the table there are around 150,000 clones, more than 65% of which are singletons. The sequenced material came from peripheral blood. Receptor source: a woman aged 60-75 years with acute or convalescent COVID-19.

The rearrangement joins TRBV29-1 to TRBJ1-1, with a tentative D call TRBD1 (6 bases). The CDR3 covers 13 residues. Deletions cut 7 bases from V and 0 bases from J, with 12 bases between. Per the germline V gene, CDR1 is SQVTM and CDR2 is ANQGSEA. CDR3 in amino acids: CSAKGQMNTEAFF. CDR3 DNA: TGCAGCGCCAAGGGACAAATGAACACTGAAGCTTTCTTT.

The sample holds a few counts of this clone. The V and J genes are TRBV4-1 and TRBJ2-4; 12 bases are a match to TRBD2. There are 19 residues in the CDR3. Germline CDR1 and CDR2: MGHRA and YSYEKL. V was pared by 0 bases and J by 3 bases, with 9 bases of the junction left unmatched. The CDR3 is CASSQEFDLAGGHKNIQYF. The CDR3 coding sequence is TGCGCCAGCAGCCAAGAATTTGATCTAGCGGGAGGGCACAAAAACATTCAGTACTTC.

V usage is TRBV29-1 and J usage is TRBJ1-2; tentatively, D is TRBD1 (6 bases). This CDR3 region has 13 residues. V was clipped by 4 bases and J by 8 bases, with 17 bases between them. Looked up from germline, CDR1 is SQVTM and CDR2 is ANQGSEA. The chain's CDR3 is CSVALAGERGYTF. Here the CDR3 DNA reads TGCAGCGTTGCCCTGGCAGGGGAGAGGGGCTACACCTTC.

V usage is TRBV20-1 and J usage is TRBJ2-7, with D possibly TRBD2 on 6 matching bases. Per the germline V gene, CDR1 is DFQATT and CDR2 is SNEGSKA (reference sequence). Trimming removed 5 bases at V and 5 bases at J, with 10 bases between. The CDR3 is 11 residues long. CDR3 residues: CSAGDLDEQYF. CDR3 DNA: TGCAGTGCTGGGGACTTGGACGAGCAGTACTTC.

The chain links TRBV28 to TRBJ1-5; D is unresolved. Trimming stripped 2 bases from V and 7 bases from J, with 12 bases between. CDR3 length equals 14 residues. Germline V gene data show CDR1 as MDHEN and CDR2 as SYDVKM. The CDR3 sequence: CASSLMGREQPQHF. The CDR3 nucleotides read TGTGCCAGCAGTTTAATGGGGAGGGAACAGCCCCAGCATTTT.

This chain joins TRBV28 and TRBJ1-1; no clear D gene. Between the trimmed V and J ends, which lost 6 bases and 1 base, there was a span of 15 bases. CDR3 length: 15 amino acids. CDR1 and CDR2 from the germline V gene are MDHEN and SYDVKM. In DNA form, the CDR3 reads TGTGCCAGCAGCGAACCCGAGGTTTGGAACACTGAAGCTTTCTTT. This gives the protein CASSEPEVWNTEAFF.

This clone was detected only once. The chain joins TRBV28 to TRBJ1-1, with TRBD1 matching over 9 bases. This CDR3 has 16 amino acids. Germline V gene data show CDR1 as MDHEN and CDR2 as SYDVKM. J was trimmed by 4 bases and V by 10 bases; bases with no gene match: 16. The CDR3 protein is CATKRGTGFLGTEAFF. The CDR3 nucleotides read TGTGCCACCAAGCGAGGGACAGGGTTTTTGGGCACTGAAGCTTTCTTT.

The rearrangement links TRBV3-1 (or the pseudogene TRBV3-2) to TRBJ1-2, with TRBD1 identical over 11 bases. V dropped 4 bases and J dropped 8; count of bases not matched to a gene: 6. There are 14 residues in the CDR3. CDR1 and CDR2 from the germline V gene are LGHDT and YNNKEL (reference sequence). CDR3 sequence (DNA): TGTGCCAGCAGCCCCGGAGGGACAGGGGGAGGCTACACCTTC. Protein product: CASSPGGTGGGYTF.

V gene TRBV28 combines with J gene TRBJ1-1, with D perhaps TRBD1 (6 bases). Germline V gene lookup returns CDR1 MDHEN and CDR2 SYDVKM. Trimming shortened V by 4 bases and J by 0 bases, and 15 bases separated the two germline ends. CDR3 length equals 16 residues. The CDR3 loop reads CASSSTAGTLNTEAFF. The CDR3 DNA sequence: TGTGCCAGCAGTTCAACTGCCGGGACATTGAACACTGAAGCTTTCTTT.

This clone came up a few times. The CDR3 reads CASSLGTGRIETQYF. The CDR3, as DNA: TGTGCCAGCAGCTTAGGGACAGGGAGAATAGAGACCCAGTACTTC. The rearrangement uses TRBV11-2 and TRBJ2-5; TRBD1 matches 8 bases. The CDR3 covers 15 residues. V lost 1 base to trimming and J lost 4 bases; unmatched junction nucleotides: 5. CDR1 SGHAT and CDR2 FQNNGV come from the germline V gene.

This CDR3 is CASSQDRTTNQPQHF. The CDR3 nucleotides are TGTGCCAGCAGCCAGGACAGAACTACCAATCAGCCCCAGCATTTT. The gene calls are TRBV7-2 and TRBJ1-5; perhaps TRBD1 as D (6 bases). The CDR3 length is 15 residues. CDR1 SGHTA and CDR2 FQGNSA come from the germline V gene. Trimming cost V 5 bases and J 3 bases, with 14 bases left between them. Looking up the rest from reference TRBV7-2 and TRBJ1-5 gives the full variable domain: GAGVSQSPSNKVTEKGKDVELRCDPISGHTALYWYRQSLGQGLEFLIYFQGNSAPDKSGLPSDRFSAERTGGSVSTLTIQRTQQEDSAVYLCASSQDRTTNQPQHFGDGTRLSIL.

The chain employs TRBV7-9 and TRBJ2-7; D is undetermined. This CDR3 is 17 amino acids long. V lost 4 bases and J 3 bases, leaving 22 bases between the germline ends. Germline V gives CDR1 SEHNR, CDR2 FQNEAQ (reference sequence). The CDR3 here is CASSSQSSSIRNYEQYF. CDR3 in DNA: TGTGCCAGCAGCTCACAGTCGAGTAGTATCCGGAACTACGAGCAGTACTTC.

This chain connects TRBV7-2 to TRBJ1-5; 8 nucleotides line up with TRBD1. CDR3 size: 15 residues. Trimming at V came to 1 base and at J to 7 bases, leaving 6 bases not matched to a gene. The germline gives CDR1 SGHTA, CDR2 FQGNSA. As DNA, the CDR3 is TGTGCCAGCAGCTTAGTGACAGGGGAAGGACAGCCCCAGCATTTT. This sequence encodes CASSLVTGEGQPQHF.

This rearrangement joins TRBV27 to TRBJ2-1; TRBD2 might be the D (5 bases). The CDR3 runs to 12 residues. Between the trimmed V and J ends, which lost 2 bases and 9 bases, there was a span of 8 bases. In germline, CDR1 is MNHEY, CDR2 SMNVEV (reference sequence). The CDR3 DNA reads as TGTGCCAGCAGTTTACTCCGGGGTGAGCAGTTCTTC. Translation gives CASSLLRGEQFF.

This sequence joins TRBV4-3 and TRBJ2-2; TRBD2 matches 8 bases. The V segment lost 4 bases and the J segment 5 bases; nucleotides outside the gene matches: 12. The germline CDR1 and CDR2 sequences are LGHNA and YSLEER. The CDR3 runs 17 residues. CDR3 nucleotides: TGCGCCAGCAGCCCTGCTATCGGGAGGGAATGGACCGGGGAGCTGTTTTTT. As protein: CASSPAIGREWTGELFF.

The V gene is TRBV30, the J gene TRBJ1-2; TRBD1 agrees at 8 bases. V was pared by 1 base and J by 2 bases, with 12 bases of the junction left unmatched. This CDR3 contains 17 residues. CDR1 GTSNPN and CDR2 SVGIG come from the germline V gene (reference sequence). This CDR3 is CAWSGGTGRWVNYGYTF. In DNA, the CDR3 is TGTGCCTGGAGTGGAGGGACAGGTAGATGGGTGAACTATGGCTACACCTTC.

The chain uses TRBV6-6 and TRBJ1-5; 7 bases agree with TRBD1. This CDR3 has 14 amino acids. The V gene's germline CDR1 is MNHNY and CDR2 SVGAGI (reference sequence). With V trimmed by 10 bases and J by 0 bases, 6 bases remained unmatched. The CDR3 spells CATTTGNSNQPQHF. CDR3 coding DNA: TGTGCCACAACGACAGGGAATAGCAATCAGCCCCAGCATTTT.

The rearrangement links TRBV9 to TRBJ1-3; D unclear. The CDR3 has 15 amino acids. Deletions cut 5 bases from V and 3 bases from J, with 15 bases between. CDR1 and CDR2 from the germline V gene are SGDLS and YYNGEE. DNA of the CDR3: TGTGCCAGCAGTGCAGGCGTGAGATTTGGAAACACCATATATTTT. It translates to CASSAGVRFGNTIYF.

The chain carries TRBV7-8 and TRBJ2-3; TRBD2 is a possible D gene (6 bases). Germline CDR1 SGHVS, CDR2 FQNEAQ. The CDR3 is 15 residues long. The V gene lost 0 bases and the J gene lost 6 bases, with 13 bases spanning the gap. CDR3 nucleotides: TGTGCCAGCAGCTTAGCGCACAGCGGGCGCGATACGCAGTATTTT. Amino acid sequence: CASSLAHSGRDTQYF. Full variable domain (rest looked up from reference TRBV7-8 and TRBJ2-3): GAGVSQSPRYKVAKRGQDVALRCDPISGHVSLFWYQQALGQGPEFLTYFQNEAQLDKSGLPSDRFFAERPEGSVSTLKIQRTQQEDSAVYLCASSLAHSGRDTQYFGPGTRLTVL.

V and J are TRBV7-8 and TRBJ2-7; a weak D match, TRBD1 (5 bases). The length of the CDR3 is 19 residues. V lost 1 base and J 2 bases, leaving 24 bases between the germline ends. In germline, CDR1 is SGHVS, CDR2 FQNEAQ. CDR3 in amino acids: CASSLEVWGPAPIPYEQYF. Here the CDR3 DNA reads TGTGCCAGCAGCTTAGAGGTTTGGGGCCCAGCACCTATCCCCTACGAGCAGTACTTC.

This clone has only a few counts. The chain carries TRBV7-2 and TRBJ2-7; TRBD2 might be the D (6 bases). Germline CDR1 is SGHTA and CDR2 is FQGNSA. The CDR3 consists of 14 residues. Trimming cost V 1 base and J 2 bases, with 9 bases left between them. This CDR3 reads CASSLVGGTYEQYF. CDR3 DNA sequence: TGTGCCAGCAGCTTAGTCGGCGGGACCTACGAGCAGTACTTC.

CDR3 sequence (DNA): TGCGCCAGCAGCAGGAATAGCGGGACCCGATACAATGAGCAGTTCTTC. Protein product: CASSRNSGTRYNEQFF. This sequence joins TRBV5-1 and TRBJ2-1; 8 bases match TRBD2. The CDR3 sequence is 16 residues long. V was clipped by 4 bases and J by 4 bases; unmatched bases: 10. Germline lookup yields CDR1 SGHRS and CDR2 YFSETQ.